The present T cell receptor (beta chain) was sequenced within a study of CD8+ T cells in alopecia areata. Study in general: Those patients who were treated received oral tofacitinib, which was given at 5 to 10 mg twice daily for moderate-to-severe alopecia areata. Study outcomes and limitations: Higher clonality than in normal scalp was seen in lesional scalp, especially alopecia totalis/universalis.

A remark on this clone: Its specificity is not known.

TCR sequencing used cDNA made by reverse transcription of extracted RNA. Generated by immunoSEQ multiplex PCR, the TCRdb table keeps only in-frame clones and is missing some. The data show 130,000 to 150,000 clones, 45% to 60% seen once. Looked up from germline, CDR1 is MNHEY and CDR2 is SVGAGI. CDR3 length equals 15 residues. The ends were cut back, 8 bases at V and 8 bases at J, with 24 bases in the middle. Patients with alopecia areata provided lesional scalp punch biopsies as well as peripheral blood. This chain connects TRBV6-5 to TRBJ1-2, with D possibly being TRBD1 (5 bases). The sequence came from a human donor with alopecia areata. The source material was CD4+ T cells sorted from blood, sampled at week 0. For the CDR3, the DNA is TGTGCCAGCGCATCCCAGGCCACAGCCCAGGGAGGCTACACCTTC. The encoded protein is CASASQATAQGGYTF.